This is a list of T cell receptor beta chains from one sample in a study of cytomegalovirus exposure and HLA in healthy donors. Clones were sequenced by immunoSEQ multiplex PCR, and TCRdb holds only the in-frame ones, with some missing. Of some 90,000 clones detected, roughly nine tenths appear once; the ten largest clones hold about 5.7%. Sequenced input: PBMCs. The receptors originated from a man between 18 and 29 years old in good health and CMV-seropositive. The CDR3 runs from the conserved cysteine through the conserved F or W. The D gene is left open where the match is weak. Part of the rows lack a size; the others show once, few, many or a class for expanded clones.

J gene | V gene | D gene | clone size | CDR3 DNA | CDR3 protein
TRBJ1-3 | TRBV4-1 | . | . | TGCGCCAGCAGCCAGGACAGTGTTCGGGGAAACACCATATATTTT | CASSQDSVRGNTIYF
TRBJ1-3 | TRBV2 | TRBD1 | . | TGTGCCAGGCAAAAACAGGGGGCTGGAAACACCATATATTTT | CARQKQGAGNTIYF
TRBJ2-7 | TRBV25-1 | . | . | TGTGCCAGCAGGGACAGACACTCCTACGAGCAGTACTTC | CASRDRHSYEQYF
TRBJ2-3 | TRBV7-2 | TRBD1 | few | TGTGCCAGCAGCTTACAGGGGGTATCTGATACGCAGTATTTT | CASSLQGVSDTQYF
TRBJ2-1 | TRBV7-6 | TRBD2 | . | TGTGCCAGCAGCCAAGCGGGAGGGGGGGGTGAGCAGTTCTTC | CASSQAGGGGEQFF
TRBJ2-7 | TRBV7-2 | TRBD2 | once | TGTGCCAGCAGCTTGGGACTAGCGGCCGGCGAGCAGTACTTC | CASSLGLAAGEQYF
TRBJ2-7 | TRBV10-3 | TRBD1 | . | TGTGCCATCAGTGTCGACAGGGATCCCTCCTACGAGCAGTACTTC | CAISVDRDPSYEQYF
TRBJ2-7 | TRBV27 | TRBD1 | . | TGTGCCAGCAGTTTACCGAGGAATGGACAGGTATCCGAGCAGTACTTC | CASSLPRNGQVSEQYF
TRBJ1-3 | TRBV2 | . | . | TGTGCCAGCAGTGTAATCTGGGCCACCATATATTTT | CASSVIWATIYF
TRBJ2-7 | TRBV4-1 | . | . | TGCGCCAGCAGCCAAGGTGTGGACAGTCGCGACGAGCAGTACTTC | CASSQGVDSRDEQYF
TRBJ1-1 | TRBV7-2 | . | . | TGTGCCAGCAGCCTCACACGAAGTGAAGCTTTCTTT | CASSLTRSEAFF
TRBJ2-1 | TRBV4-2 | . | . | TGTGCCAGCAGCCCCTTTGGGCCTAACAACAATGAGCAGTTCTTC | CASSPFGPNNNEQFF
TRBJ2-7 | TRBV19 | TRBD1 | . | TGTGCCAGTAGTATAGGGGGACAGGGTTTAGGCTACGAGCAGTACTTC | CASSIGGQGLGYEQYF
TRBJ2-7 | TRBV27 | . | few | TGTGCCAGCAGAGTGTCCGCGGGACGCGAGCAGTACTTC | CASRVSAGREQYF
TRBJ1-4 | TRBV28 | . | . | TGTGCCAGCAGTAACGACAAATCTAATGAAAAACTGTTTTTT | CASSNDKSNEKLFF
TRBJ2-1 | TRBV11-3 | . | . | TGTGCCAGCAGCCCTGATGGGTTAGCGGCTGAGCAGTTCTTC | CASSPDGLAAEQFF
TRBJ2-7 | TRBV21-1 | . | . | TGTGCCAGCAGTGGACAGAATTCCTACGAGCAGTACTTC | CASSGQNSYEQYF
TRBJ1-2 | TRBV5-1 | . | . | TGCGCCAGCAGCTTGGCACAGGTGGGCTATGGCTACACCTTC | CASSLAQVGYGYTF
TRBJ2-1 | TRBV27 | . | . | TGTGCCAGCAGTTTCCTAGCGAGGGGAGACAATGAGCAGTTCTTC | CASSFLARGDNEQFF
TRBJ1-5 | TRBV19 | TRBD1 | few | TGTGCCAGTAGTAAAAACAGGGGGCCTCAGCCCCAGCATTTT | CASSKNRGPQPQHF
TRBJ1-5 | TRBV7-8 | . | . | TGTGCCAGCAGCTTCGGGAGTTATCTTGAGGATCAGCCCCAGCATTTT | CASSFGSYLEDQPQHF
TRBJ1-5 | TRBV19 | TRBD1 | . | TGTGCCAGTAGCCCCGGGACAGGGGTGAACCAGCCCCAGCATTTT | CASSPGTGVNQPQHF
TRBJ1-2 | TRBV6-5 | . | . | TGTGCCAGCAGGACAGCTGGGCAGAACTATGGCTACACCTTC | CASRTAGQNYGYTF
TRBJ2-1 | TRBV12-5 | TRBD1 | . | TGTGCTAGTGCCGGGACAGAAGGTTACAATGAGCAGTTCTTC | CASAGTEGYNEQFF
TRBJ2-7 | TRBV27 | . | . | TGTGCCAGCAGTTTTGGCGGGACTCTATACTACGAGCAGTACTTC | CASSFGGTLYYEQYF
TRBJ2-7 | TRBV15 | TRBD2 | . | TGTGCCACCAGCAGCTACGGGGGGGTCAGCTACGAGCAGTACTTC | CATSSYGGVSYEQYF
TRBJ2-2 | TRBV6-5 | TRBD2 | . | TGTGCCAGCCGGACTAGCGGGGCGGTGGGCGGGGAGCTGTTTTTT | CASRTSGAVGGELFF
TRBJ2-3 | TRBV4-1 | TRBD2 | . | TGCGCCAGCAGCCAAGATCCTAGCGGGAGTATCACAGATACGCAGTATTTT | CASSQDPSGSITDTQYF
TRBJ2-2 | TRBV6-1 | . | . | TGTGCCAGCAGTGAATCGGTGGGGGCGAGGGAGCTGTTTTTT | CASSESVGARELFF
TRBJ1-1 | TRBV10-3 | . | . | TGTGCCAGCAGAGAAGGAGTAGGTACTGAAGCTTTCTTT | CASREGVGTEAFF
TRBJ2-7 | TRBV5-8 | TRBD2 | once | TGTGCCAGCAGCTTGGAGGTACGGAGCGGGAGCCACGAGCAGTACTTC | CASSLEVRSGSHEQYF